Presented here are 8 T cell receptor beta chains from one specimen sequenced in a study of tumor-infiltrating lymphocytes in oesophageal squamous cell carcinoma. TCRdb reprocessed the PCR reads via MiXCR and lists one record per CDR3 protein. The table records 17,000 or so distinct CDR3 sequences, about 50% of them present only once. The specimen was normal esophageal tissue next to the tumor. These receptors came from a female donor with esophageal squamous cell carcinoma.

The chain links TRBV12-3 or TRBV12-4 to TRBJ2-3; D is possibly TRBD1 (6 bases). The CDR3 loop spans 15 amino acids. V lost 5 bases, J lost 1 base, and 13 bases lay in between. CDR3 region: CASSRRGLGTDTQYF. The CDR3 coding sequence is TGTGCCAGCAGTCGCAGGGGTCTTGGCACAGATACGCAGTATTTT.

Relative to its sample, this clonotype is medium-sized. The CDR3 sequence: CATASREVYNEQFF. The CDR3 nucleotides read TGTGCCACCGCCTCCCGGGAGGTCTACAATGAGCAGTTCTTC. This chain uses TRBV24-1 with TRBJ2-1, with 7 bases lining up with TRBD2. The junction had 7 bases not matched to a gene; V was cut back by 9 bases and J by 3 bases. This CDR3 has 14 amino acids. Germline CDR1 is KGHDR and CDR2 is SFDVKD.

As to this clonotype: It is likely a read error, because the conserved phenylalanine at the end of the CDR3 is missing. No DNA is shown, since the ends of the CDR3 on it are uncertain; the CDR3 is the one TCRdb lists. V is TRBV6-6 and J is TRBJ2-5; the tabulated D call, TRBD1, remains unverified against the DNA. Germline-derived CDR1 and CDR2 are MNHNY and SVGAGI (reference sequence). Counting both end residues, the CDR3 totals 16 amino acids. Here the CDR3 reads CASSDTGGNYGYTFGS.

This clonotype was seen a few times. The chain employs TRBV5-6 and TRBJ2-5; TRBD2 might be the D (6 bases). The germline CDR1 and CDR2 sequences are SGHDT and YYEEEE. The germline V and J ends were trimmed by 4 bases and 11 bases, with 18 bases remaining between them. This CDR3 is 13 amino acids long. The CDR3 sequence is CASSTDSPGEQYF. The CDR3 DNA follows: TGTGCCAGCAGCACGGACTCCCCGGGGGAGCAGTACTTC.

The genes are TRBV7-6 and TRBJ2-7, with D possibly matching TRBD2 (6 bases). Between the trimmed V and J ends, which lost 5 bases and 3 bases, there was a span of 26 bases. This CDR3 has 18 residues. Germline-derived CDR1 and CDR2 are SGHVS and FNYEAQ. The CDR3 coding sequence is TGTGCCAGCAGCCTACGAGGTGGTCGGGAGTACCAAAACTACGAGCAGTACTTC. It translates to CASSLRGGREYQNYEQYF. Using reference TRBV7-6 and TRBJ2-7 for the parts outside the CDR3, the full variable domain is GAGVSQSPRYKVTKRGQDVALRCDPISGHVSLYWYRQALGQGPEFLTYFNYEAQQDKSGLPNDRFSAERPEGSISTLTIQRTEQRDSAMYRCASSLRGGREYQNYEQYFGPGTRLTVT.

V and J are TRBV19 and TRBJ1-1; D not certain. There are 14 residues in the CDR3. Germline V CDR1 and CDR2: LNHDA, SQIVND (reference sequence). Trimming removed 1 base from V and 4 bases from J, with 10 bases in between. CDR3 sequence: CASSIVGVSTEAFF. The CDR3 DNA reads TGTGCCAGTAGTATAGTCGGGGTAAGCACTGAAGCTTTCTTT.

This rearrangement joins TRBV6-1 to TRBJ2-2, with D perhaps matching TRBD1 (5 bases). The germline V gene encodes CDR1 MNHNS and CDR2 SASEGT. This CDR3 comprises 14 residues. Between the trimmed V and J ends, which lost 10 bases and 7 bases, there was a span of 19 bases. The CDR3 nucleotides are TGTGCCAACCAACAGGTTAAGGCGATCGGGGAGCTGTTTTTT. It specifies CANQQVKAIGELFF.

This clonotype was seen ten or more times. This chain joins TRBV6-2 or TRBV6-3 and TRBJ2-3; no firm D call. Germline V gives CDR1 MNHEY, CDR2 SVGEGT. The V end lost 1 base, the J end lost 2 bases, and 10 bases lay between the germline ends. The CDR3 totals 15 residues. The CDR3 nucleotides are TGTGCCAGCAGTTACTGGGGAACTTTCACAGATACGCAGTATTTT. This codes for CASSYWGTFTDTQYF.